This TCR beta chain came from a study of cytomegalovirus exposure and HLA in healthy donors. Amplification used 60 Vbeta primers and 13 Jbeta primers. Profiling relied on immunoSEQ multiplex PCR, and the TCRdb table lists in-frame clones only, not all of them. The sample holds roughly 160,000 clones, approximately 78% seen once. V lost 5 bases to trimming and J lost 5 bases; unmatched junction nucleotides: 15. The CDR3 runs 18 residues. Per the germline V gene, CDR1 is SGHRS and CDR2 is YFSETQ. This receptor was taken from a male donor in good health and CMV-seropositive. This chain uses TRBV5-1 with TRBJ2-5, with 13 bases that match TRBD2. The specimen sequenced was PBMCs. For the CDR3, the DNA is TGCGCCAGCAGAGCTGCTATTACTAGCGGGGGGGCCCGGGAGACCCAGTACTTC. Residues: CASRAAITSGGARETQYF.